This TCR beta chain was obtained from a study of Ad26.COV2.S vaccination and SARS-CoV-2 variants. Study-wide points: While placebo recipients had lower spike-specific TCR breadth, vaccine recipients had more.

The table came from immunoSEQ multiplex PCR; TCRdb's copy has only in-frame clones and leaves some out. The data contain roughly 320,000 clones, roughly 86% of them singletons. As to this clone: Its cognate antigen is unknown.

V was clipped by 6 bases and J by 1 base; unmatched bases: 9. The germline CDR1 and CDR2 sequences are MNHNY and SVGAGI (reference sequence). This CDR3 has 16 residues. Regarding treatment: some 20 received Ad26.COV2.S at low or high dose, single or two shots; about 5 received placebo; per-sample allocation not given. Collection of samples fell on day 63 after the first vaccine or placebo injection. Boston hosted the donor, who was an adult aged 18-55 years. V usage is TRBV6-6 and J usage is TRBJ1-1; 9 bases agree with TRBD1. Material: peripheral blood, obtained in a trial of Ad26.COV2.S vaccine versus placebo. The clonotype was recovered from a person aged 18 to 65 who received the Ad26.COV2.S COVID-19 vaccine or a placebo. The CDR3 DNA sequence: TGTGCCAGCAGCCATCATAAACAGGGGGCGAACACTGAAGCTTTCTTT. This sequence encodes CASSHHKQGANTEAFF.